This entry concerns a single T cell receptor beta chain. Its antigen has not been determined. There are no base qualities to consult, and no much larger clone falls within one base. The data were obtained in a study of human T cells and chemical hapten exposure (dated by TCRdb to about 2021). A note on the overall study: For sensitization, 2% DPC in acetone was applied to an approximately 2 cm by approximately 2 cm area of upper inner arm skin. Blood samples were taken from patients before sensitization (week 0) and at 2, 6 and about 24 weeks after DPC sensitization. Patch testing on the upper back used Finn chambers containing 0.01% DPC, with scoring done after 6 days according to International Contact Dermatitis Research Group standards. Blood for TCR sequencing was provided by twenty-nine alopecia patients at one to four time points (pre-sensitization, 2, 6 and 24 weeks). Libraries were pooled for sequencing, and variation in per-sample TCR yields was attributed mainly to small differences in library volumes within the pool. Peripheral blood TCR repertoire changes were tracked in vivo in alopecia patients during primary and secondary sensitization to the hapten diphenylcyclopropenone (DPC). The patient cohort, mostly female, included alopecia areata with under or over 50% scalp involvement, alopecia totalis and alopecia universalis. Throughout the approximately 23-week study period, patients were also given weekly therapeutic DPC doses on the scalp. What the study reported, not specific to this receptor: The number of PT1 expanded TCRs positively correlated with patch test score, significant at thresholds 8, 16 and 32 but not 4. Alopecia, a presumed autoimmune disease, was present in all patients, so the immune response of the patients might differ from that of healthy individuals. DPC sensitization did not change how many TCRs were above 1 in 1000 frequency, and no evidence was found of alterations in global repertoire structure. After repeated subsampling, changes were observed in the strength of the expansion versus patch-test correlation and in the threshold at which the correlation became significant. Compared with pre-sensitization or healthy control sets, expanded TCRs formed significantly more large CDR3 similarity clusters, which is consistent with antigen-driven responses.

Reading the label with the study, this specimen's time point is: pre-sensitization, week 0. The treatment or condition label, read with the paper, signifies: therapeutic diphenylcyclopropenone sensitization with weekly scalp DPC. At every patch-test visit, the blood draw took place before the patch test was put on. Eligible patients were aged 18 to 70, diagnosed with alopecia, deemed suitable for DPC therapy, and excluded if pregnant. Unfractionated whole blood was collected in Tempus Blood RNA tubes, and total RNA was extracted from that blood. CDR1 and CDR2 were assigned from the germline V gene (reference sequence) as PRHDT and FYEKMQ. Inclusive of the bounding cysteine and phenylalanine, the CDR3 is 17 residues long. Left in the record is the CDR3 DNA by itself, 51 bases read in frame from the first base. V ends up 2 bases short and J 2 bases short, with an unmatched junction base count of 10.

Libraries were built with RACE. The instrument given in TCRdb is NextSeq 500. Library preparation attached unique molecular identifiers to individual cDNA molecules for quantitative, reproducible TCR counting. From each blood RNA sample, both TCR alpha and TCR beta chains were sequenced. In the paper's pipeline: Samples had a median of roughly 98,000 TCRs, with a range from about 23,224 to 750,000. V, J and CDR3 annotation of the TCR reads was carried out using the Decombinator software suite. For the PS versus PT1 abundance plots, all samples were subsampled to the same number of TCRs (28,000). Expanded TCRs were defined as absent before sensitization and observed at least eight times at the 2-week time point. TCRdb reran the public reads through fastp at Q25 and MiXCR, keeping productive beta chains. Duplicate CDR3 protein sequences are folded into a single record with the most common DNA and genes. The V and J calls and clone size are TCRdb's, not the authors'. The sample table contains about 70,000 distinct CDR3 sequences; only one count was recorded for approximately 11% of them. Approximately 5% of the sample lies in the top ten.

The rearranged segments are TRBV13 and TRBJ2-7, with 9 middle bases fitting TRBD1. This TCR was sampled from a woman between 50 and 59 years old with alopecia areata. Some clones in this sample may be carry-over from other donors' samples. Material: whole blood, obtained in connection with sensitization to the hapten diphenylcyclopropenone (DPC). The nucleotide sequence reads as follows: TGTGCCAGCAGCTTACCAGGGACAGGGCTGAGGGCCTACGAGCAGTACTTC. This yields the protein CASSLPGTGLRAYEQYF.